These 9 T cell receptor beta chains were sequenced from one sample in a study of shared clonotypes between healthy human individuals. TCRdb's table, derived via immunoSEQ multiplex PCR, lists solely in-frame clones and lacks some. The sample lists fewer than 2.5 million clones, more than 85% occurring once. Source material: naive CD4+ T cells from PBMCs. Described subset: CD45RA+ positively selected. All receptors derive from a man between 18 and 29 years old in good health. Some clones in this sample may be carry-over from other donors' samples.

The chain recombines TRBV9 with TRBJ2-3, with D possibly matching TRBD1 (6 bases). CDR3 length: 14 amino acids. The V gene lost 3 bases and the J gene lost 3 bases, with 11 bases spanning the gap. Germline assignment: CDR1 SGDLS and CDR2 YYNGEE. As DNA, the CDR3 is TGTGCCAGCAGCGCACAGGGTTGGACAGATACGCAGTATTTT. Encoded protein: CASSAQGWTDTQYF.

Here the CDR3 reads CASSPGTQQFF. Written as DNA, the CDR3 is TGTGCCAGCAGTCCCGGGACTCAGCAGTTCTTC. The chain links TRBV6-6 to TRBJ2-1; weak D call: TRBD2 (6 bases). Trimming stripped 5 bases from V and 11 bases from J, with 10 bases between. The CDR3 spans 11 residues. From germline, CDR1 is MNHNY and CDR2 SVGAGI (reference sequence).

The chain uses TRBV11-2 and TRBJ1-5; 7 bases align to TRBD1. The V and J ends lost 6 bases and 8 bases, in that order; junction bases with no gene match: 13. The CDR3 is made up of 15 amino acids. CDR1 SGHAT and CDR2 FQNNGV come from the germline V gene. DNA of the CDR3: TGTGCCAGCAGTAACTCAGGGGGAAATATGGAGCCCCAGCATTTT. The encoded protein is CASSNSGGNMEPQHF.

This chain joins TRBV5-4 and TRBJ2-1; D gene unclear. Germline CDR1 reads SGHNT; CDR2 reads YYREEE (reference sequence). CDR3 size: 13 residues. V was pared by 4 bases and J by 7 bases, with 12 bases between. CDR3 residues: CASSHPSVNEQFF. For the CDR3, the DNA is TGTGCCAGCAGCCATCCGAGTGTGAATGAGCAGTTCTTC.

The J gene is TRBJ2-4, the V gene TRBV7-9, with D possibly being TRBD1 (6 bases). The CDR3 contains 18 residues. The V end lost 3 bases, the J end lost 1 base, and 19 bases lay between the germline ends. Per germline, CDR1 SEHNR and CDR2 FQNEAQ (reference sequence). Here the CDR3 DNA reads TGTGCCAGCAGCTTCTCCAGACGGGACAACGGCGCCAAAAACATTCAGTACTTC. As protein: CASSFSRRDNGAKNIQYF.

The V and J genes are TRBV4-1 and TRBJ2-1; 9 bases are a match to TRBD2. The CDR3 is made up of 15 amino acids. Germline assignment: CDR1 MGHRA and CDR2 YSYEKL. With V trimmed by 6 bases and J by 5 bases, 8 bases remained unmatched. The CDR3 spells CASRRGGTPNNEQFF. The CDR3 DNA follows: TGCGCCAGCAGGCGGGGGGGAACACCAAACAATGAGCAGTTCTTC.

This sequence joins TRBV5-1 and TRBJ2-5; D might be TRBD1 (5 bases). Germline V gene sequence: CDR1 SGHRS, CDR2 YFSETQ. V was cut by 2 bases and J by 1 base, with 9 bases left in between. This CDR3 has 14 residues. This CDR3 is CASSFFRVQETQYF. The CDR3 nucleotides read TGCGCCAGCAGCTTCTTCAGGGTCCAAGAGACCCAGTACTTC. Combining the CDR3 with reference TRBV5-1 and TRBJ2-5 gives the whole variable domain KAGVTQTPRYLIKTRGQQVTLSCSPISGHRSVSWYQQTPGQGLQFLFEYFSETQRNKGNFPGRFSGRQFSNSRSEMNVSTLELGDSALYLCASSFFRVQETQYFGPGTRLLVL.

This clone is a singleton in its sample. V usage is TRBV27 and J usage is TRBJ2-1, with unresolved D. The CDR3 is 13 residues long. Deletions cut 10 bases from V and 9 bases from J, with 19 bases between. Looked up from germline, CDR1 is MNHEY and CDR2 is SMNVEV (reference sequence). This CDR3 reads CATSPGLLSEQFF. In nucleotides, the CDR3 is TGTGCCACCTCCCCCGGGCTACTATCTGAGCAGTTCTTC.

The chain couples TRBV6-1 to TRBJ2-5, with 11 bases lining up with TRBD2. The ends lost 7 bases at V and 5 bases at J; junction bases unmatched: 9. Per the germline V gene, CDR1 is MNHNS and CDR2 is SASEGT. The CDR3 totals 15 residues. DNA for the CDR3: TGTGCCAGCATCTATGGGGCTAGCGGGAGGGAGACCCAGTACTTC. Amino acids: CASIYGASGRETQYF.